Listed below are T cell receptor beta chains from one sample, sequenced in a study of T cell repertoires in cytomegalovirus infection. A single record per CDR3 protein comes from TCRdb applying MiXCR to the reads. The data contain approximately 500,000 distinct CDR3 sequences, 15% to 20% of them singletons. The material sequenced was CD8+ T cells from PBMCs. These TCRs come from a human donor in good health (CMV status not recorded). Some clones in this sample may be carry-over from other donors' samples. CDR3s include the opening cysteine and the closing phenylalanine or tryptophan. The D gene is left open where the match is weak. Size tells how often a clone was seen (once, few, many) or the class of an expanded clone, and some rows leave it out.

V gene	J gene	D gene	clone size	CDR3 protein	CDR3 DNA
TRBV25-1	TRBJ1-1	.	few	CASLIKGLGSTEAFF	TGTGCCAGCCTTATCAAGGGTCTGGGGAGCACTGAAGCTTTCTTT
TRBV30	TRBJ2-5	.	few	CAWSVRYQETQYF	TGTGCCTGGAGTGTACGGTACCAAGAGACCCAGTACTTC
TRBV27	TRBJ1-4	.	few	CASSPGTENEKLFF	TGTGCCAGCAGTCCCGGGACCGAGAATGAAAAACTGTTTTTT
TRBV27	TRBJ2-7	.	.	CASSSPRDPYEQYF	TGTGCCAGCAGCTCTCCACGGGATCCCTACGAGCAGTACTTC
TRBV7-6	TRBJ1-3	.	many	CASSLPPYDQGGGNTIYF	TGTGCCAGCAGCTTACCACCCTACGACCAGGGCGGTGGAAACACCATATATTTT
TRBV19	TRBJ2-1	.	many	CASSIVGLLQDEQFF	TGTGCCAGTAGTATTGTGGGTCTATTACAGGATGAGCAGTTCTTC
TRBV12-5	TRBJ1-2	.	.	CASSRAGGYGYTF	TGTGCTAGTTCCCGAGCGGGGGGCTATGGCTACACCTTC
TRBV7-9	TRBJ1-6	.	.	CASSAVRGTNSPLHF	TGTGCCAGCAGCGCCGTACGGGGGACTAATTCACCCCTCCACTTT
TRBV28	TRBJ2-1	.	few	CASSTPSWGFSAEQFF	TGTGCCAGCAGTACCCCTTCCTGGGGTTTCTCTGCTGAGCAGTTCTTC
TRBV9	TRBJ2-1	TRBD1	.	CASSPIGTGYHEQFF	TGTGCCAGCAGCCCTATCGGGACAGGGTACCATGAGCAGTTCTTC
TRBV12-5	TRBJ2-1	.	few	CASGPPGFEQFF	TGTGCTAGTGGCCCACCAGGGTTTGAGCAGTTCTTC
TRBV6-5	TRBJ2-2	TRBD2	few	CASSPGTSGKAGELFF	TGTGCCAGCAGTCCTGGGACTAGCGGGAAGGCCGGGGAGCTGTTTTTT
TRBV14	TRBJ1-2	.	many	CASSQVDTAPNYGYTF	TGTGCCAGCAGCCAAGTCGATACAGCCCCTAACTATGGCTACACCTTC
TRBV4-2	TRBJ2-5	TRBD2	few	CASSQEDGGSSQETQYF	TGTGCCAGCAGCCAAGAGGACGGCGGGAGCTCCCAAGAGACCCAGTACTTC
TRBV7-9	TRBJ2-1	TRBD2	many	CATDGTRLYNEQFF	TGTGCCACTGACGGGACTAGACTTTACAATGAGCAGTTCTTC
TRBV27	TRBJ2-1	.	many	CASSWSQGFSNEQFF	TGTGCCAGCAGTTGGAGTCAGGGGTTCTCCAATGAGCAGTTCTTC
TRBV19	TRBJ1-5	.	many	CASPSEDQERGNQPQHF	TGTGCCAGTCCTAGTGAAGACCAGGAACGGGGCAATCAGCCCCAGCATTTT
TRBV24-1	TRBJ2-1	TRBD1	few	CATSDFPGQGNNEQFF	TGTGCCACCAGTGATTTTCCGGGACAGGGAAACAATGAGCAGTTCTTC
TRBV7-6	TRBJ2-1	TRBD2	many	CASSPRGLAGYNEQFF	TGTGCCAGCAGCCCCAGGGGCCTAGCGGGATACAATGAGCAGTTCTTC
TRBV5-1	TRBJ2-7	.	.	CASSLADRNSYEQYF	TGCGCCAGCAGCTTGGCGGACCGTAACTCCTACGAGCAGTACTTC
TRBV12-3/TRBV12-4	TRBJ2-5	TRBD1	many	CASSFTTAGQGYTQYF	TGTGCCAGCAGTTTTACTACTGCGGGACAGGGATATACCCAGTACTTC
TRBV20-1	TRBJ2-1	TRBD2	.	CSARLAGGYDEQFF	TGCAGTGCTAGACTAGCGGGGGGATACGATGAGCAGTTCTTC
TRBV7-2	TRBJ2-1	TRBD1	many	CASRHRDSSYNEQFF	TGTGCCAGCAGGCACCGGGACAGCTCCTACAATGAGCAGTTCTTC